This T cell receptor (beta chain) is drawn from a study of T-cell memory formation after mild COVID-19. Study in general: The two donors had largely donor-specific TCR clusters. Points from the study as a whole: CD4/CD8 balance characterized clones contracting day 15 to 85, and CD4+ skew characterized later expanders.

V gave up 8 bases and J gave up 1 base, with 11 bases separating them. This CDR3 is built from 13 residues. Germline loops: CDR1 SNHLY, CDR2 FYNNEI. TCRdb ran MiXCR on the 5' RACE reads and lists one entry per CDR3 protein. In the table there are 340,000 or so distinct CDR3 sequences, under 15% of which are singletons. In regard to this clonotype: Its antigen is as yet unknown.

The V gene is TRBV2, the J gene TRBJ2-5, with D perhaps matching TRBD1 or TRBD2 (5 bases each). The TCR sequence derives from a man between 18 and 29 years old who had mild COVID-19 (a few samples of this study predate the infection). Cell type and time point are not known. The material sequenced was PBMCs or a T cell subset sorted from them (not recorded which). The CDR3 sequence: CASGMGVQETQYF. The DNA of the CDR3 is TGTGCCAGCGGCATGGGGGTCCAAGAGACCCAGTACTTC.